The 5 T cell receptor beta chains in this list originate from one sample, sequenced in a study of blood T cell repertoires in COVID-19. The table came from immunoSEQ multiplex PCR; TCRdb's copy has only in-frame clones and leaves some out. The table shows about 210,000 clones, with about 86% occurring only once. The specimen sequenced was PBMCs or T cells enriched from blood (not recorded which). Receptors were obtained from a woman aged 45-60 years with acute COVID-19.

This clone was counted a few times. The chain recombines TRBV14 with TRBJ2-5; 9 positions agree with TRBD2. Germline V gene lookup returns CDR1 SGHDN and CDR2 FVKESK. The CDR3 spans 18 residues. The trim removed 3 bases at V and 2 bases at J, leaving 13 bases unmatched. DNA of the CDR3: TGTGCCAGCAGCCAGACGACTAGCGGTCGGGTGAGACAAGAGACCCAGTACTTC. Protein product: CASSQTTSGRVRQETQYF.

The chain uses TRBV5-1 and TRBJ2-2, with 12 bases that match TRBD2. V shed 0 bases and J 4 bases; nucleotides not matched to a gene: 10. Looked up from germline, CDR1 is SGHRS and CDR2 is YFSETQ. The CDR3 has 19 residues. CDR3 sequence reads: CASSLAGLAGGPITGELFF. CDR3 coding DNA: TGCGCCAGCAGCTTGGCCGGTCTAGCGGGGGGGCCGATCACCGGGGAGCTGTTTTTT.

V and J are TRBV7-2 and TRBJ2-2, with 9 positions matching TRBD1. The length of the CDR3 is 18 residues. Trimming took 5 bases from V and 5 from J; bases not matched to a gene: 15. Germline lookup yields CDR1 SGHTA and CDR2 FQGNSA. In nucleotides, the CDR3 is TGTGCCAGCAGCCTTCGTCCCGGGACAGGGATAGGAACCGGGGAGCTGTTTTTT. Residues: CASSLRPGTGIGTGELFF.

The rearrangement joins TRBV20-1 to TRBJ1-1; TRBD1 is a possible D gene (6 bases). The CDR3 contains 15 residues. Trimming took 3 bases from V and 0 from J, leaving 14 bases between them. Germline loops: CDR1 DFQATT, CDR2 SNEGSKA (reference sequence). CDR3 sequence (DNA): TGCAGTGCTAGTCAGGGACAAATCTTGAACACTGAAGCTTTCTTT. This gives the protein CSASQGQILNTEAFF.

The rearrangement joins TRBV19 to TRBJ2-2, with TRBD2 matching 10 bases. Losses at the gene ends were 4 bases for V and 7 bases for J; bases not matched to a gene: 9. The CDR3 extends over 16 amino acids. Germline assignment: CDR1 LNHDA and CDR2 SQIVND (reference sequence). In DNA form, the CDR3 reads TGTGCCAGTAGTACAGCTAGCGGGAGAGTTGTCGGGGAGCTGTTTTTT. Protein: CASSTASGRVVGELFF.